Listed below are T cell receptor beta chains from one sample, sequenced in a study of blood T cell repertoires in COVID-19. Measured with immunoSEQ multiplex PCR; TCRdb has only the in-frame clones, and not every one. Of 250,000 to 300,000 clones listed, around 84% are singletons. The sample taken for sequencing was PBMCs or T cells enriched from blood (not recorded which). These receptors were obtained from a man younger than 30 who had recovered from COVID-19. The CDR3 runs from the conserved cysteine through the conserved F or W. The order of the fields is clone size, V gene, D gene, CDR3 length, J gene, CDR3 protein, CDR3 DNA. The D gene is left open where the match is weak. Clone size is given for some rows only: seen once, a few or many times, or a class if the clone is expanded.

clone size: -; V gene: TRBV19; D gene: TRBD1; CDR3 length: 14; J gene: TRBJ2-7; CDR3 protein: CASSMGTGAYEQYF; CDR3 DNA: TGTGCCAGTAGTATGGGGACAGGAGCCTACGAGCAGTACTTC
clone size: -; V gene: TRBV27; D gene: TRBD2; CDR3 length: 20; J gene: TRBJ2-3; CDR3 protein: CASRAGGRGLAGQWGDTQYF; CDR3 DNA: TGTGCCAGCAGAGCCGGAGGGAGGGGACTAGCGGGACAGTGGGGAGATACGCAGTATTTT
clone size: -; V gene: TRBV28; D gene: -; CDR3 length: 15; J gene: TRBJ2-7; CDR3 protein: CASSDRTSRIREQYF; CDR3 DNA: TGTGCCAGCAGTGACAGGACATCACGAATCAGGGAGCAGTACTTC
clone size: -; V gene: TRBV28; D gene: -; CDR3 length: 14; J gene: TRBJ2-7; CDR3 protein: CASSSQLDPYEQYF; CDR3 DNA: TGTGCCAGCAGTTCCCAACTAGATCCCTACGAGCAGTACTTC
clone size: -; V gene: TRBV4-1; D gene: -; CDR3 length: 13; J gene: TRBJ1-1; CDR3 protein: CASSQDVRTEAFF; CDR3 DNA: TGCGCCAGCAGCCAAGACGTCCGCACTGAAGCTTTCTTT
clone size: -; V gene: TRBV15; D gene: -; CDR3 length: 13; J gene: TRBJ1-1; CDR3 protein: CATSRDETREAFF; CDR3 DNA: TGTGCCACCAGCAGAGATGAGACACGGGAAGCTTTCTTT
clone size: -; V gene: TRBV6-5; D gene: TRBD1; CDR3 length: 12; J gene: TRBJ1-1; CDR3 protein: CASSQTGGEAFF; CDR3 DNA: TGTGCCAGCAGCCAGACAGGGGGTGAAGCTTTCTTT
clone size: -; V gene: TRBV3-1/TRBV3-2; D gene: TRBD1; CDR3 length: 17; J gene: TRBJ2-6; CDR3 protein: CASTPWQGASGANVLTF; CDR3 DNA: TGTGCCAGCACCCCATGGCAGGGGGCGTCTGGGGCCAACGTCCTGACTTTC
clone size: -; V gene: TRBV11-2; D gene: TRBD1; CDR3 length: 17; J gene: TRBJ1-4; CDR3 protein: CASSLVTGGTFGEKLFF; CDR3 DNA: TGTGCCAGCAGCTTAGTGACAGGGGGGACGTTTGGTGAAAAACTGTTTTTT
clone size: few; V gene: TRBV3-1/TRBV3-2; D gene: -; CDR3 length: 14; J gene: TRBJ1-4; CDR3 protein: CASSPDPGDEKLFF; CDR3 DNA: TGTGCCAGCAGCCCGGACCCCGGGGATGAAAAACTGTTTTTT
clone size: -; V gene: TRBV10-3; D gene: -; CDR3 length: 16; J gene: TRBJ1-2; CDR3 protein: CAISGSLGTGSYGYTF; CDR3 DNA: TGTGCCATCAGTGGATCTCTGGGTACAGGGTCGTATGGCTACACCTTC
clone size: -; V gene: TRBV15; D gene: -; CDR3 length: 16; J gene: TRBJ1-1; CDR3 protein: CATSRDFRGSNTEAFF; CDR3 DNA: TGTGCCACCAGCAGAGATTTTCGGGGGAGTAACACTGAAGCTTTCTTT
clone size: -; V gene: TRBV7-8; D gene: -; CDR3 length: 14; J gene: TRBJ2-1; CDR3 protein: CASSFQDSYNEQFF; CDR3 DNA: TGTGCCAGCAGCTTCCAGGACTCCTACAATGAGCAGTTCTTC
clone size: once; V gene: TRBV7-9; D gene: -; CDR3 length: 13; J gene: TRBJ1-2; CDR3 protein: CASSPRRTDGYTF; CDR3 DNA: TGTGCCAGCAGCCCAAGACGGACAGATGGCTACACCTTC
clone size: -; V gene: TRBV7-2; D gene: TRBD1; CDR3 length: 14; J gene: TRBJ1-2; CDR3 protein: CASSSQTGGAGYTF; CDR3 DNA: TGTGCCAGCAGCTCGCAAACAGGGGGCGCTGGCTACACCTTC
clone size: -; V gene: TRBV29-1; D gene: -; CDR3 length: 11; J gene: TRBJ1-1; CDR3 protein: CSVGAGGEAFF; CDR3 DNA: TGCAGCGTTGGCGCAGGAGGTGAAGCTTTCTTT